The 21 T cell receptor beta chains reported below all come from one sample, sequenced in a study of post-analysis software for immune sequencing data. Whole-study results and caveats: TRBV5-6, TRBV5-1 and TRBV20-1 were among five TRBV segments more frequent in patients than controls.

These receptors have no identified antigens. Each TCR beta cDNA library carried unique molecular identifiers. TCRdb re-called the PCR reads with MiXCR, one entry per CDR3 protein. The table includes about 820,000 distinct CDR3 sequences, approximately 50% detected once. Sequenced input: blood. The receptors were sampled from a girl between 5 and 17 years old with multiple sclerosis.

In its sample, this clonotype was seen a few times. This chain links TRBV11-2 with TRBJ2-1; a weak D match, TRBD2 (5 bases). Germline-derived CDR1 and CDR2 are SGHAT and FQNNGV. The length of the CDR3 is 17 residues. The germline V and J ends were trimmed by 5 bases and 3 bases, with 20 bases remaining between them. CDR3 residues: CASSPLISVARYNEQFF. The DNA of the CDR3 is TGTGCCAGCAGCCCGCTCATCTCAGTAGCGCGCTACAATGAGCAGTTCTTC.

The CDR3 loop reads CASRDHRALISPLHF. For the CDR3, the DNA is TGTGCCAGCAGGGACCACAGGGCCCTTATTTCACCCCTCCACTTT. The genes are TRBV6-5 and TRBJ1-6; D might be TRBD1 (6 bases). Germline V gene sequence: CDR1 MNHEY, CDR2 SVGAGI. This CDR3 is 15 amino acids long. The V gene lost 6 bases and the J gene lost 9 bases, with 18 bases spanning the gap.

This clonotype was detected only a few times. The chain links TRBV6-6 to TRBJ2-5; TRBD1 agrees at 11 bases. V was pared by 5 bases and J by 6 bases, with 14 bases of the junction left unmatched. Germline loops: CDR1 MNHNY, CDR2 SVGAGI (reference sequence). The CDR3 extends over 17 amino acids. This CDR3 reads CASSPAGGTGGLKTQYF. DNA of the CDR3: TGTGCCAGCAGTCCAGCTGGGGGGACAGGGGGTTTGAAGACCCAGTACTTC.

The chain uses TRBV20-1 and TRBJ2-5; possible D gene TRBD2, 5 bases. V shed 3 bases and J shed 2 bases, with 19 bases lying between them. This CDR3 is built from 16 residues. Per germline, CDR1 DFQATT and CDR2 SNEGSKA (reference sequence). The CDR3 DNA follows: TGCAGTGCTAGCGCTCGTTGGGCCGGCGGGCAAGAGACCCAGTACTTC. It yields the protein CSASARWAGGQETQYF.

The chain uses TRBV12-5 and TRBJ2-6; D tentatively reads TRBD1 or TRBD2 (5 bases each). Germline V gene lookup returns CDR1 LGHNT and CDR2 FRNRAP. The CDR3 is 18 amino acids. Trimming stripped 1 base from V and 0 bases from J, with 13 bases between. The CDR3 DNA reads TGTGCTAGTGGTTTGGGGGGACCGAGATCCTCTGGGGCCAACGTCCTGACTTTC. Its translation is CASGLGGPRSSGANVLTF.

This clonotype was recorded a few times. The gene calls are TRBV24-1 and TRBJ1-2; D gene uncertain. V shed 4 bases and J shed 4 bases, with 6 bases lying between them. This CDR3 has 12 residues. Germline lookup yields CDR1 KGHDR and CDR2 SFDVKD. This chain's CDR3 is CATSEGSYGYTF. In nucleotides, the CDR3 is TGTGCCACCAGTGAGGGCTCCTATGGCTACACCTTC.

This chain joins TRBV21-1 and TRBJ2-7; whether TRBD2, the table's D call, matches the DNA was not checked. TRBV21-1 is flagged as a pseudogene. This CDR3 has 16 residues. CDR3 residues: CASSKTSSGSTYEQYF. The CDR3 coding sequence is TGTGCCAGCAGCAAAACGAGTAGCGGGTCGACCTACGAGCAGTACTTC.

The rearrangement joins TRBV12-3 or TRBV12-4 to TRBJ2-4; TRBD1 matches 8 bases. V lost 6 bases and J lost 9; bases outside the gene matches: 7. There are 13 residues in the CDR3. CDR3 sequence (DNA): TGTGCCAGCAGCCAGGGGGCTCATAGCATTCAGTACTTC. It specifies CASSQGAHSIQYF.

The chain uses TRBV6-5 and TRBJ2-4, with 8 bases matching TRBD1. Germline loops: CDR1 MNHEY, CDR2 SVGAGI. V was clipped by 5 bases and J by 8 bases; unmatched bases: 5. The CDR3 is made up of 13 amino acids. The CDR3 here is CASSLGQGHIQYF. CDR3 nucleotides: TGTGCCAGCAGTCTAGGACAGGGACACATTCAGTACTTC.

This sequence joins TRBV2 and TRBJ2-3, with TRBD2 as a possible D gene (5 bases). The V and J ends lost 3 bases and 3 bases respectively, with 16 bases between them. Germline V lookup: CDR1 SNHLY, CDR2 FYNNEI. This CDR3 spans 16 amino acids. Here the CDR3 DNA reads TGTGCCAGCAGTGATTCGGCGATAGCGCGGACAGATACGCAGTATTTT. Protein product: CASSDSAIARTDTQYF.

The V and J genes are TRBV5-1 and TRBJ2-7, with 12 bases identical to TRBD2. The CDR3 runs to 18 residues. Losses at the gene ends were 0 bases for V and 4 bases for J; bases not matched to a gene: 11. CDR1 and CDR2 (germline): SGHRS, YFSETQ. CDR3 bases: TGCGCCAGCAGCTTGGTTTTTCGGACTAGCGGGATAACGTACGAGCAGTACTTC. This codes for CASSLVFRTSGITYEQYF.

In nucleotides, the CDR3 is TGTGCCACCAGCAGCGGGAGGGCCAGTGATGAGCAGTTCTTC. Translation: CATSSGRASDEQFF. The chain links TRBV15 to TRBJ2-1, with 8 bases aligning to TRBD2. From germline, CDR1 is LNHNV and CDR2 YYDKDF (reference sequence). The junction had 6 bases not matched to a gene; V was cut back by 3 bases and J by 8 bases. CDR3 size: 14 residues. Drawing the rest from reference TRBV15 and TRBJ2-1, the complete variable domain is DAMVIQNPRYQVTQFGKPVTLSCSQTLNHNVMYWYQQKSSQAPKLLFHYYDKDFNNEADTPDNFQSRRPNTSFCFLDIRSPGLGDTAMYLCATSSGRASDEQFFGPGTRLTVL.

This clonotype was recorded a few times. The chain carries TRBV20-1 and TRBJ2-7, with D uncertain. Germline loops: CDR1 DFQATT, CDR2 SNEGSKA (reference sequence). The CDR3 extends over 11 amino acids. The CDR3 loop is CSANKRHEQYF. CDR3 in DNA: TGCAGCGCCAATAAGCGCCACGAGCAGTACTTC.

This chain uses TRBV3-1 with TRBJ2-3; the D gene could be TRBD1 or TRBD2 (6 bases each). Germline CDR1 and CDR2: LGHDT and YNNKEL (reference sequence). Trimming stripped 5 bases from V and 5 bases from J, with 11 bases between. The CDR3 spans 13 residues. The CDR3 nucleotides read TGTGCCAGCAGCTCCGGGGGCGGAGATACGCAGTATTTT. Residues: CASSSGGGDTQYF.

J is TRBJ1-1 and V is TRBV5-5, with TRBD1 matching 7 bases. This CDR3 is built from 15 residues. The germline V gene has CDR1 SGHKS and CDR2 YYEKEE (reference sequence). The V gene end was trimmed by 2 bases and the J gene end by 3 bases; junction bases not matched to a gene: 7. The CDR3 spells CASSFVRQGYTEAFF. CDR3 sequence (DNA): TGTGCCAGCAGCTTCGTAAGACAGGGTTACACTGAAGCTTTCTTT.

V gene TRBV5-5 combines with J gene TRBJ2-7; a weak D match, TRBD1 (6 bases). CDR3 length: 15 residues. The V end was cut by 4 bases, the J end by 2 bases, with 16 bases between. Germline loops: CDR1 SGHKS, CDR2 YYEKEE (reference sequence). The CDR3 sequence: CASSEATGSPYEQYF. The CDR3 nucleotides read TGTGCCAGCAGCGAGGCGACAGGATCTCCCTACGAGCAGTACTTC.

This chain uses TRBV12-3 or TRBV12-4 with TRBJ2-3; possible D gene TRBD1, 6 bases. The V gene lost 8 bases and the J gene lost 0 bases, with 12 bases spanning the gap. The CDR3 length is 14 residues. This chain's CDR3 is CASRDTLSTDTQYF. CDR3 sequence (DNA): TGTGCCAGCCGGGACACTCTTAGCACAGATACGCAGTATTTT.

The V and J genes are TRBV29-1 and TRBJ2-7; 7 bases fit TRBD1. The CDR3 loop spans 13 amino acids. In germline, CDR1 is SQVTM, CDR2 ANQGSEA. V was pared by 5 bases and J by 0 bases, with 4 bases of the junction left unmatched. The CDR3 region is CSVFGTDSYEQYF. The CDR3 coding sequence is TGCAGCGTTTTCGGGACAGACTCCTACGAGCAGTACTTC.

This clonotype appeared a few times. This sequence joins TRBV15 and TRBJ2-7; D assignment may be TRBD1 or TRBD2 (6 bases each). CDR1 and CDR2 from the germline V gene are LNHNV and YYDKDF (reference sequence). V gave up 0 bases and J gave up 0 bases, with 9 bases separating them. The CDR3 runs 15 residues. The CDR3 region is CATSRDRGGSYEQYF. The CDR3 DNA is TGTGCCACCAGCAGAGACAGGGGAGGCTCCTACGAGCAGTACTTC.

V and J are TRBV28 and TRBJ1-5; D remains unclear. Germline values: CDR1 MDHEN, CDR2 SYDVKM. V lost 3 bases, J lost 3 bases, and 9 bases lay in between. The CDR3 sequence is 14 residues long. The DNA for the CDR3 is TGTGCCAGCAGTTTCCGCACATACAATCAGCCCCAGCATTTT. It translates to CASSFRTYNQPQHF.

The V call is TRBV7-9, the J call TRBJ1-2; D is unclear. Germline-derived CDR1 and CDR2 are SEHNR and FQNEAQ (reference sequence). V was cut by 4 bases and J by 6 bases, with 15 bases left in between. This CDR3 is built from 14 residues. The CDR3 DNA follows: TGTGCCAGCAGCTATGGGGAGGCTCCCAATGGCTACACCTTC. Translated, it gives CASSYGEAPNGYTF.